This T cell receptor (beta chain) was profiled in a study of T cells after posttransplantation cyclophosphamide. The study's findings and limits: Later blood repertoires were often dominated by clones from the donor CD8+ memory compartment. Skin or GI-infiltrating T cells shared few TRB sequences with blood.

Details on this clone: Its cognate antigen is unknown.

The V end was cut by 2 bases, the J end by 5 bases, with 20 bases between. Germline CDR1 is MNHEY and CDR2 is SMNVEV (reference sequence). The CDR3 extends over 17 amino acids. Clones were sequenced by immunoSEQ multiplex PCR, and TCRdb holds only the in-frame ones, with some missing. The repertoire holds 5,500 to 6,500 clones, with approximately 82% as singletons. Busulfan-fludarabine conditioning, marrow transplant, and cyclophosphamide on days +3 and +4 were administered. The chain joins TRBV27 to TRBJ2-3, with D perhaps matching TRBD2 (6 bases). The clonotype originates from a female patient between 50 and 60 years old who received an allogeneic stem cell transplant from a related donor, was CMV-positive, and had no GVHD. Some of the T cells may derive from the graft donor. Specimen: CD8+ T cells sorted from PBMCs, collected approximately 1,300 days after allogeneic stem cell transplant with posttransplant cyclophosphamide. Written as DNA, the CDR3 is TGTGCCAGCAGTTTAAGCGTTGGGGGAGGAGTGATAGATACGCAGTATTTT. Amino acids: CASSLSVGGGVIDTQYF.